This T cell receptor beta chain was retrieved from a study of Graves' ophthalmopathy and Graves' hyperthyroidism. Beta-chain TCR CDR3 regions were amplified from RNA transcripts. Second-round multiplex PCR came after a first-round RT-PCR that employed HTBI primers. TCRdb called the multiplex PCR reads again in MiXCR, with one record for every CDR3 protein. The repertoire holds roughly 420,000 distinct CDR3 sequences, with approximately 21% as singletons. This clonotype was detected many times. V lost 2 bases to trimming and J lost 4 bases, with 10 bases between them. CDR3 length: 14 residues. Germline values: CDR1 MNHEY, CDR2 SVGEGT.

This chain uses TRBV6-2 or TRBV6-3 with TRBJ2-3, with D unresolved. The sample consisted of peripheral blood. The TCR originated in a woman in her late teens or twenties with stable Graves' hyperthyroidism. CDR3 in DNA: TGTGCCAGCAGTTACCTCCGTGGTGCAGATACGCAGTATTTT. Protein sequence: CASSYLRGADTQYF.